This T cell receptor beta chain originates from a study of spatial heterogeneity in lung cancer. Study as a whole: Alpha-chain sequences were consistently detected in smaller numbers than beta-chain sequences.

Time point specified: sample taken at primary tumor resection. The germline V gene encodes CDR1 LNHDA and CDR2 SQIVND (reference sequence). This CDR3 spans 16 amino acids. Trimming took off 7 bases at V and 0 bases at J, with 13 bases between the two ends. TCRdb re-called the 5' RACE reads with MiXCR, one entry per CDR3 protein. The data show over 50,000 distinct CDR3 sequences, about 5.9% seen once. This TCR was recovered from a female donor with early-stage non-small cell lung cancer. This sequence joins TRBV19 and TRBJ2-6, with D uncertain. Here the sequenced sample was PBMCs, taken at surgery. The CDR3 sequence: CASTGSISSGANVLTF. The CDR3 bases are TGTGCCAGTACTGGCAGCATCAGCTCTGGGGCCAACGTCCTGACTTTC.